These 19 T cell receptor beta chains came from one sample sequenced in a study of identical twins. MiXCR was run by TCRdb on the 5' RACE reads, yielding one entry per CDR3 protein. The table records 1.5 million to 2 million distinct CDR3 sequences, roughly 35% of them present only once. What was sequenced was cord blood. Receptor source: a newborn girl in good health.

In this sample, this clonotype turned up many times. The V call is TRBV3-1, the J call TRBJ2-5; no firm D call. V was pared by 7 bases and J by 5 bases, with 8 bases between. This CDR3 is built from 11 residues. The germline gives CDR1 LGHDT, CDR2 YNNKEL (reference sequence). The CDR3 coding sequence is TGTGCCAGCATGTTATTGGAGACCCAGTACTTC. Protein: CASMLLETQYF.

The chain is built from TRBV20-1 and TRBJ2-3; TRBD1 is a possible D gene (6 bases). There are 14 residues in the CDR3. V lost 3 bases and J lost 3, with 13 bases in between. The germline V gene has CDR1 DFQATT and CDR2 SNEGSKA (reference sequence). This chain's CDR3 is CSASDRMRTDTQYF. CDR3 DNA sequence: TGCAGTGCTAGTGACAGGATGAGGACAGATACGCAGTATTTT.

This clonotype has more than one count but fewer than ten. This sequence joins TRBV20-1 and TRBJ1-2; a possible D gene is TRBD1 (5 bases). The germline CDR1 and CDR2 sequences are DFQATT and SNEGSKA (reference sequence). Trimming took off 3 bases at V and 3 bases at J, with 11 bases between the two ends. This CDR3 comprises 13 residues. The CDR3 spells CSASQAGDYGYTF. In nucleotides, the CDR3 is TGCAGTGCTAGTCAGGCGGGGGACTATGGCTACACCTTC.

This chain links TRBV28 with TRBJ2-7; possible D gene TRBD1, 6 bases. Trimming took 4 bases from V and 3 from J, leaving 13 bases between them. The V gene's germline CDR1 is MDHEN and CDR2 SYDVKM. This CDR3 region has 14 residues. The CDR3, as DNA: TGTGCCAGCAGTTATCAACAGGGCGGCTACGAGCAGTACTTC. It translates to CASSYQQGGYEQYF.

J is TRBJ2-2 and V is TRBV6-2 or TRBV6-3; D tentatively fits TRBD1 or TRBD2 (5 bases each). CDR1 and CDR2 (germline): MNHEY, SVGEGT. The CDR3 extends over 15 amino acids. V was clipped by 6 bases and J by 5 bases, with 16 bases between them. DNA for the CDR3: TGTGCCAGCAGAACCGGGACCTCCAGGACCGGGGAGCTGTTTTTT. Residues: CASRTGTSRTGELFF.

This clonotype was seen more than once but under ten times. The rearrangement uses TRBV24-1 and TRBJ2-3, with D perhaps given as TRBD1 or TRBD2 (5 bases each). The germline CDR1 and CDR2 sequences are KGHDR and SFDVKD. The CDR3 spans 14 residues. With 5 bases removed from V and 1 base from J, the gap between germline ends came to 9 bases. The CDR3 nucleotides read TGTGCCACCAGTGGGTCGGGACGCACAGATACGCAGTATTTT. Protein sequence: CATSGSGRTDTQYF.

This rearrangement joins TRBV5-1 to TRBJ2-7; tentatively, D is TRBD1 or TRBD2 (5 bases each). This CDR3 region has 14 residues. CDR1 is SGHRS and CDR2 is YFSETQ in the germline V gene. Trimming left V 8 bases short and J 5 bases short, with 20 bases between. Written as DNA, the CDR3 is TGCGCCAGTTGTGTGGGACCTACTGTCCACGAGCAGTACTTC. This codes for CASCVGPTVHEQYF.

This clonotype was recorded a few times. V usage is TRBV5-6 and J usage is TRBJ2-7; the D is unclear. CDR1 and CDR2 from the germline V gene are SGHDT and YYEEEE. V was pared by 4 bases and J by 2 bases, with 16 bases between. The CDR3 length is 15 residues. In DNA form, the CDR3 reads TGTGCCAGCAGCCCCTTTGTCGGGTCGGCCTACGAGCAGTACTTC. Its translation: CASSPFVGSAYEQYF.

This clonotype was observed once. The chain links TRBV4-1 to TRBJ1-1, with D perhaps matching TRBD1 (5 bases). V was pared by 4 bases and J by 1 base, with 22 bases between. Germline V CDR1 and CDR2: MGHRA, YSYEKL. The CDR3 is 18 amino acids. CDR3 nucleotide sequence: TGCGCCAGCAGCCCATCCGGCCAGGAGCGGGGGTCGAACACTGAAGCTTTCTTT. It is translated as CASSPSGQERGSNTEAFF.

This clonotype was counted between two and nine times. J is TRBJ2-7 and V is TRBV28; 7 positions match TRBD1. The ends lost 6 bases at V and 2 bases at J; junction bases unmatched: 7. The CDR3 has 14 amino acids. Germline V lookup: CDR1 MDHEN, CDR2 SYDVKM. The CDR3 here is CASRYRTGPYEQYF. The CDR3 nucleotides read TGTGCCAGCAGGTACCGGACAGGCCCCTACGAGCAGTACTTC.

This clonotype occurred once. CDR3 in DNA: TGTGCCACCAGTGATCCTACTAGCGGGAGGGCCTTGACCGGGGAGCTGTTTTTT. Protein: CATSDPTSGRALTGELFF. This rearrangement joins TRBV24-1 to TRBJ2-2, with TRBD2 identical over 13 bases. Germline lookup yields CDR1 KGHDR and CDR2 SFDVKD. Trimming removed 3 bases from V and 5 bases from J; junction bases left unmatched: 8. CDR3 length: 18 residues.

This clonotype was counted only a few times. This chain links TRBV20-1 with TRBJ1-6; D gene unclear. With 1 base removed from V and 4 bases from J, the gap between germline ends came to 17 bases. CDR3 length equals 17 residues. Germline values: CDR1 DFQATT, CDR2 SNEGSKA (reference sequence). The CDR3 is CSARGDWAATYNSPLHF. The CDR3 region has the DNA TGCAGTGCTAGAGGTGACTGGGCAGCTACTTATAATTCACCCCTCCACTTT.

Only a few counts were recorded for this clonotype. The CDR3 loop is CASTVGGSYEQYF. The CDR3, as DNA: TGTGCCAGCACCGTGGGGGGATCCTACGAGCAGTACTTC. This chain links TRBV13 with TRBJ2-7, with TRBD2 as a possible D gene (6 bases). This CDR3 is 13 amino acids long. Germline V lookup: CDR1 PRHDT, CDR2 FYEKMQ (reference sequence). V lost 7 bases and J 1 base, leaving 11 bases between the germline ends.

This clonotype was picked up a small number of times. This sequence joins TRBV25-1 and TRBJ1-1; a weak D match, TRBD1 (5 bases). V shed 2 bases and J shed 1 base, with 11 bases lying between them. The CDR3 is made up of 15 amino acids. In germline, CDR1 is MGHDK, CDR2 SYGVNS. The CDR3 nucleotides read TGTGCCAGCAGTGAAGTAGGGGCGCCGAACACTGAAGCTTTCTTT. Its translation is CASSEVGAPNTEAFF.

The sample holds many counts of this clonotype. The CDR3, as DNA: TGTGCCAGCAGACTGGAACACACAGATACGCAGTATTTT. It is translated as CASRLEHTDTQYF. This chain uses TRBV6-2 or TRBV6-3 with TRBJ2-3; D unclear. This CDR3 is 13 amino acids long. Germline values: CDR1 MNHEY, CDR2 SVGEGT. V was pared by 6 bases and J by 2 bases, with 9 bases between.

Only a few counts were recorded for this clonotype. The J gene is TRBJ1-2, the V gene TRBV28, with TRBD1 matching over 8 bases. V trimming: 7 bases; J trimming: 8 bases; junction bases outside the gene matches: 12. Germline CDR1 MDHEN, CDR2 SYDVKM. This CDR3 has 14 amino acids. CDR3 in amino acids: CASTSPGQVEGYTF. CDR3 DNA sequence: TGTGCCAGCACGTCCCCGGGACAGGTGGAAGGCTACACCTTC.

In this sample, this clonotype turned up many times. The chain joins TRBV29-1 to TRBJ2-3; no clear D gene. Germline loops: CDR1 SQVTM, CDR2 ANQGSEA. Trimming took off 4 bases at V and 4 bases at J, with 12 bases between the two ends. This CDR3 contains 13 residues. The CDR3 protein is CSVGRNGADTQYF. As DNA, the CDR3 is TGCAGCGTTGGGCGGAATGGCGCAGATACGCAGTATTTT.

V usage is TRBV20-1 and J usage is TRBJ1-4; tentative D call: TRBD1 (5 bases). Germline loops: CDR1 DFQATT, CDR2 SNEGSKA (reference sequence). V shed 5 bases and J shed 5 bases, with 18 bases lying between them. The CDR3 is 15 residues long. The DNA for the CDR3 is TGCAGTGCTCCCGAAACACAGGCTCTCAATGAAAAACTGTTTTTT. Protein product: CSAPETQALNEKLFF.

The V and J genes are TRBV7-6 and TRBJ2-1; 14 bases line up with TRBD2. J gave up 7 bases and V 2 bases, and 10 bases lay outside the gene matches. Germline V lookup: CDR1 SGHVS, CDR2 FNYEAQ. The CDR3 contains 18 residues. The chain's CDR3 is CASSLNWTSGRTANEQFF. Written as DNA, the CDR3 is TGTGCCAGCAGCTTAAACTGGACTAGCGGGAGGACCGCTAATGAGCAGTTCTTC.